Listed below are T cell receptor beta chains from one sample, sequenced in a study of shared clonotypes between healthy human individuals. The assay was immunoSEQ multiplex PCR, and TCRdb's table has in-frame clones only and misses some. The table has 850,000 to 1,100,000 clones, around 77% seen once. Sequencing was carried out using memory CD4+ T cells from PBMCs. The receptors derive from a man aged 18 to 35 in good health. Some clones in this sample may be carry-over from other donors' samples. The CDR3 runs from the conserved cysteine through the conserved F or W. The order of the fields is D gene, J gene, V gene, clone size, CDR3 DNA, CDR3 protein. D genes are given only for firm matches. Size is omitted from some rows. Given values are once, few, many or a class for expanded clones.

D: TRBD1; J: TRBJ2-2; V: TRBV4-3; size: -; DNA: TGCGCCAGCAGCTTCGCCCGGGGGACAGGGGTTGGGGAGCTGTTTTTT; CDR3: CASSFARGTGVGELFF
D: -; J: TRBJ2-7; V: TRBV5-1; size: -; DNA: TGCGCCAGCAGCTTGACAGGTCCGGGTTACGAGCAGTACTTC; CDR3: CASSLTGPGYEQYF
D: TRBD2; J: TRBJ2-1; V: TRBV9; size: -; DNA: TGTGCCAGCAGCGGACGACTAGCGGGAGATAATGAGCAGTTCTTC; CDR3: CASSGRLAGDNEQFF
D: -; J: TRBJ2-3; V: TRBV7-9; size: -; DNA: TGTGCCAGCAGCTACCTCCTAGGGGATACGCAGTATTTT; CDR3: CASSYLLGDTQYF
D: -; J: TRBJ1-1; V: TRBV25-1; size: -; DNA: TGTGCCACCGAGGCCGGGAGCGAAGGCGCTGAAGCTTTCTTT; CDR3: CATEAGSEGAEAFF
D: -; J: TRBJ1-4; V: TRBV7-9; size: few; DNA: TGTGCCAGCAGCTTAGGACGGGCAGGGCGGGCTAATGAAAAACTGTTTTTT; CDR3: CASSLGRAGRANEKLFF
D: -; J: TRBJ2-3; V: TRBV6-4; size: -; DNA: TGTGCCAGCATCTCTAAAGGAGATACGCAGTATTTT; CDR3: CASISKGDTQYF
D: TRBD2; J: TRBJ2-3; V: TRBV11-3; size: once; DNA: TGTGCCAGCAGCCCAGCGGGAGAGGTGACAGATACGCAGTATTTT; CDR3: CASSPAGEVTDTQYF
D: -; J: TRBJ1-1; V: TRBV28; size: -; DNA: TGTGCCAGCAGCGCTATCCAACGTAGGGGGGCTTTCTTT; CDR3: CASSAIQRRGAFF
D: TRBD1; J: TRBJ2-7; V: TRBV6-1; size: -; DNA: TGTGCCAGCAGCTACCGGGACAGTTACTACGAGCAGTACTTC; CDR3: CASSYRDSYYEQYF
D: TRBD1; J: TRBJ2-3; V: TRBV27; size: -; DNA: TGTGCCAGCAGTTCTCTACCGGGACAGGTCGGGACAGATACGCAGTATTTT; CDR3: CASSSLPGQVGTDTQYF
D: -; J: TRBJ2-7; V: TRBV18; size: -; DNA: TGTGCCAGCTCACCTACGAGGCACTCCTACGAGCAGTACTTC; CDR3: CASSPTRHSYEQYF
D: TRBD1; J: TRBJ1-2; V: TRBV28; size: -; DNA: TGTGCCAGCAAGACAGGGGGCGTTCGAGGCTACACCTTC; CDR3: CASKTGGVRGYTF
D: -; J: TRBJ1-1; V: TRBV10-3; size: few; DNA: TGTGCCACAGGTAGGCAGGATGGCACTGAAGCTTTCTTT; CDR3: CATGRQDGTEAFF
D: TRBD1; J: TRBJ2-1; V: TRBV4-1; size: -; DNA: TGCGCCAGCAGCCCTATAGGACAGGGGATCGCCAACAATGAGCAGTTCTTC; CDR3: CASSPIGQGIANNEQFF
D: -; J: TRBJ1-1; V: TRBV7-8; size: -; DNA: TGTGCCAGCAGCCCAGAGGGACGTCGCACTGAAGCTTTCTTT; CDR3: CASSPEGRRTEAFF
D: -; J: TRBJ2-4; V: TRBV5-1; size: -; DNA: TGCGCCAGCAGTTCTGGGACCCGAAACATTCAGTACTTC; CDR3: CASSSGTRNIQYF
D: -; J: TRBJ2-3; V: TRBV7-3; size: many; DNA: TGTGCCAGCAGCCCGGGGACCCTCACAGATACGCAGTATTTT; CDR3: CASSPGTLTDTQYF
D: TRBD2; J: TRBJ2-7; V: TRBV4-3; size: -; DNA: TGCGCCAGCAGCCAAGTCCCCAGCGGGGGGTCCGCCGAGCAGTACTTC; CDR3: CASSQVPSGGSAEQYF
D: -; J: TRBJ2-1; V: TRBV4-2; size: few; DNA: TGTGCCAGCAGCCAAATCCCGAGCAATGAGCAGTTCTTC; CDR3: CASSQIPSNEQFF
D: -; J: TRBJ2-7; V: TRBV10-3; size: -; DNA: TGTGCCATCAGTCTGGACCGTCAGTACGAGCAGTACTTC; CDR3: CAISLDRQYEQYF
D: -; J: TRBJ2-6; V: TRBV19; size: once; DNA: TGTGCCAGTAGCCTCCGGGGTGGTGGGGCCAACGTCCTGACTTTC; CDR3: CASSLRGGGANVLTF
D: -; J: TRBJ2-7; V: TRBV11-1; size: -; DNA: TGTGCCAGCAGCTTAGCGGCCTACGAGCAGTACTTC; CDR3: CASSLAAYEQYF
D: -; J: TRBJ2-5; V: TRBV7-9; size: once; DNA: TGTGCCAGCGGATGGTACAGGGGAGGGCAAGAGACCCAGTACTTC; CDR3: CASGWYRGGQETQYF
D: -; J: TRBJ1-1; V: TRBV23-1; size: -; DNA: TGCGCCAGCAGTCAACCGAGAGGGACCCCCGTTAGTCACACTGAAGCTTTCTTT; CDR3: CASSQPRGTPVSHTEAFF
D: -; J: TRBJ2-3; V: TRBV4-2; size: -; DNA: TGTGCCAGCAGCCAAGGCGAGTACACAGATACGCAGTATTTT; CDR3: CASSQGEYTDTQYF
D: TRBD2; J: TRBJ2-1; V: TRBV7-2; size: -; DNA: TGTGCCAGCAGGAAACTAGCGGCCGGGAGTGAGCAGTTCTTC; CDR3: CASRKLAAGSEQFF